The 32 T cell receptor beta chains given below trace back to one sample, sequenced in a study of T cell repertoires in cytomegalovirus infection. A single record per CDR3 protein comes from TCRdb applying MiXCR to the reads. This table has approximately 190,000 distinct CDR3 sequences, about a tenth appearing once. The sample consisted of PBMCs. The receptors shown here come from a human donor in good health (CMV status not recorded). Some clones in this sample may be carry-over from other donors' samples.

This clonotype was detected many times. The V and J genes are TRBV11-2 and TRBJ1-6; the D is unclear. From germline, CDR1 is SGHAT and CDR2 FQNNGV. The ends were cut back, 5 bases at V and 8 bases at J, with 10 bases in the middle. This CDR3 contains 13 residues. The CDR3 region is CASSKTGDSPLHF. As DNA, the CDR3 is TGTGCCAGCAGCAAAACGGGCGATTCACCCCTCCACTTT.

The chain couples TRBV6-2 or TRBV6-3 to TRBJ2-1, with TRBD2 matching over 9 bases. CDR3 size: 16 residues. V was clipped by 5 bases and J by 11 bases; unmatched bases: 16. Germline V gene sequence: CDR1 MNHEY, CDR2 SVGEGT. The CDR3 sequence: CASSTYSGRRGYQQFF. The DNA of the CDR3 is TGTGCCAGCAGTACTTATAGCGGGAGAAGGGGTTATCAGCAGTTCTTC.

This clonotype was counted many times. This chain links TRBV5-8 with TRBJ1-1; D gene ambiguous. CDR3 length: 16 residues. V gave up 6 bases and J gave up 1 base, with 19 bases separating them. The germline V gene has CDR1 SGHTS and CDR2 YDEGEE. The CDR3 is CASINPPDWTNTEAFF. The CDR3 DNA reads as TGTGCCAGCATCAACCCCCCAGATTGGACGAACACTGAAGCTTTCTTT.

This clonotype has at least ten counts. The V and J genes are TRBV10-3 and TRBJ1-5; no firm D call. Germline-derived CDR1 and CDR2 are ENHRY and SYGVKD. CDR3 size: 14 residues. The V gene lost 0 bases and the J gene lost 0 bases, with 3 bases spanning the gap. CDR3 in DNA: TGTGCCATCAGTGAGTCTTATAGCAATCAGCCCCAGCATTTT. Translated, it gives CAISESYSNQPQHF.

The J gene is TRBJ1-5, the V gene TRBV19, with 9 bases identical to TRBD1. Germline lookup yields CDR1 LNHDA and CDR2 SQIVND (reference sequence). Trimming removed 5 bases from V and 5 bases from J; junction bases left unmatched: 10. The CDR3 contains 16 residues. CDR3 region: CASSSPDRGLDQPQHF. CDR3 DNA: TGTGCCAGTAGTTCACCGGACAGGGGTTTAGATCAGCCCCAGCATTTT.

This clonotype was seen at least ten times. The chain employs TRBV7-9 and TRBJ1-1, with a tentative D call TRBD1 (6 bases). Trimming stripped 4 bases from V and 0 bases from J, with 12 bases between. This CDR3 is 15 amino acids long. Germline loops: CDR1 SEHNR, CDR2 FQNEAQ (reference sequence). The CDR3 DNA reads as TGTGCCAGCAGCTCTGGACAGCGTATGAACACTGAAGCTTTCTTT. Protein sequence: CASSSGQRMNTEAFF.

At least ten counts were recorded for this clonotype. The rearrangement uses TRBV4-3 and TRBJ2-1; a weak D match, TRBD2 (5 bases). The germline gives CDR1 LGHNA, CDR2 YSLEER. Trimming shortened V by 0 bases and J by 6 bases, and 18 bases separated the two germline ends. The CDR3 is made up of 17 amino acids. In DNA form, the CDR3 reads TGCGCCAGCAGCCAAGATGGGTTAGGAGCGGTTAGCAATGAGCAGTTCTTC. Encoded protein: CASSQDGLGAVSNEQFF.

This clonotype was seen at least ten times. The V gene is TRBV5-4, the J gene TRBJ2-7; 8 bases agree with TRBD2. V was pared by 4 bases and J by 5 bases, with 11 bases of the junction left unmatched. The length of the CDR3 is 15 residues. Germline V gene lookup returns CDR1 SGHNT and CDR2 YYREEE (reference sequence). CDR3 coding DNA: TGTGCCAGCAGCATCCCTAGCGGGCCGGCCAACGAGCAGTACTTC. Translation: CASSIPSGPANEQYF.

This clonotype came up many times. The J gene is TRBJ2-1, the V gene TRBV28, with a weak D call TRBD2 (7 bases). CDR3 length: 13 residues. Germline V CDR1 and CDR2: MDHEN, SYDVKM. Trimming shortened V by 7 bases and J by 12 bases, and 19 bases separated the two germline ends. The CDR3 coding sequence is TGTGCCAGCACCACCGAGGGGGGGCTAGGGCAGTTCTTC. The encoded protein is CASTTEGGLGQFF.

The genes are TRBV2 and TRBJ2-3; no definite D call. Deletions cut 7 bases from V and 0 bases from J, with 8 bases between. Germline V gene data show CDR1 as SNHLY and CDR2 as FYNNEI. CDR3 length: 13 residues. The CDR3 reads CASTSFSTDTQYF. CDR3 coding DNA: TGTGCCAGCACTTCCTTTAGCACAGATACGCAGTATTTT. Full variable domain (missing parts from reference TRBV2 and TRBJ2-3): EPEVTQTPSHQVTQMGQEVILRCVPISNHLYFYWYRQILGQKVEFLVSFYNNEISEKSEIFDDQFSVERPDGSNFTLKIRSTKLEDSAMYFCASTSFSTDTQYFGPGTRLTVL.

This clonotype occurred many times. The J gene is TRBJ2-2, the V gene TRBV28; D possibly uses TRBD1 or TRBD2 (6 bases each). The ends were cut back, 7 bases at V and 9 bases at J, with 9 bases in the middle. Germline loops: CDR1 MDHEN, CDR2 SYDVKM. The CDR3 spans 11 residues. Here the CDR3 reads CASKGGRELFF. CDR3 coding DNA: TGTGCCAGCAAGGGGGGCCGGGAGCTGTTTTTT.

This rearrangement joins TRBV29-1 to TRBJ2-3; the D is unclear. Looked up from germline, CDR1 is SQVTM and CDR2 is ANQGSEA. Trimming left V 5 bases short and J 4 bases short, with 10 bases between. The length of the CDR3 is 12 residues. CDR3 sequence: CSVILSADTQYF. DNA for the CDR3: TGCAGCGTTATCTTGAGTGCAGATACGCAGTATTTT.

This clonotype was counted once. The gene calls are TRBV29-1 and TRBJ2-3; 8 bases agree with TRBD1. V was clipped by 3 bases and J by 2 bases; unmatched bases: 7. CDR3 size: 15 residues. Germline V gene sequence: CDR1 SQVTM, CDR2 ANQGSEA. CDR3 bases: TGCAGCGTTGAGAAGACAGGGGACCTCACAGATACGCAGTATTTT. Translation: CSVEKTGDLTDTQYF.

The chain's CDR3 is CASTLRGRVNYGYTF. CDR3 in DNA: TGTGCCAGCACCCTGAGGGGCAGGGTTAACTATGGCTACACCTTC. The rearrangement joins TRBV28 to TRBJ1-2; a weak D match, TRBD1 (5 bases). In germline, CDR1 is MDHEN, CDR2 SYDVKM. CDR3 length: 15 amino acids. Trimming stripped 7 bases from V and 1 base from J, with 16 bases between.

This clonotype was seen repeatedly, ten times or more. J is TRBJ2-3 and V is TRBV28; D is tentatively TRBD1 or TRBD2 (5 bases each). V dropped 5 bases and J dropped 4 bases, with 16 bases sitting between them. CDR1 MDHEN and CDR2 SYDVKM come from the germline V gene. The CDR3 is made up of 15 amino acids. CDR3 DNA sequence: TGTGCCAGCAGTCGATCGGGCCGGGGCTCAGATACGCAGTATTTT. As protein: CASSRSGRGSDTQYF. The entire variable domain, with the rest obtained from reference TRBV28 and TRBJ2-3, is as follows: DVKVTQSSRYLVKRTGEKVFLECVQDMDHENMFWYRQDPGLGLRLIYFSYDVKMKEKGDIPEGYSVSREKKERFSLILESASTNQTSMYLCASSRSGRGSDTQYFGPGTRLTVL.

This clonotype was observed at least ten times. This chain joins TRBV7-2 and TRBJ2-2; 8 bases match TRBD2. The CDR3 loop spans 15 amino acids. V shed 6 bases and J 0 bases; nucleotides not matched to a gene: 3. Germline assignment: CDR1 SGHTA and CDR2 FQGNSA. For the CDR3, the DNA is TGTGCCAGCAGGATAGCGGGAACGAACACCGGGGAGCTGTTTTTT. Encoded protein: CASRIAGTNTGELFF.

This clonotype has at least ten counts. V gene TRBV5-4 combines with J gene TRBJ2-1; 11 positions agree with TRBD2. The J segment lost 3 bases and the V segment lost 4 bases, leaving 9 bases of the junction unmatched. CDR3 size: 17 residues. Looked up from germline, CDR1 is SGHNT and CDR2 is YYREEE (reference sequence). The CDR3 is CASSPEPGTSGYNEQFF. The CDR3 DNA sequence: TGTGCCAGCAGCCCGGAACCGGGGACTAGCGGCTACAATGAGCAGTTCTTC.

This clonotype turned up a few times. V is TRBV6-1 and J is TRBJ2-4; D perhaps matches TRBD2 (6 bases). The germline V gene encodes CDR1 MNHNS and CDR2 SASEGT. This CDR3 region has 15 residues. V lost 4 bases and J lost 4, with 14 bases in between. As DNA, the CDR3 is TGTGCCAGCAGTGGCCTGCCGGGGGAGAAAAACATTCAGTACTTC. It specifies CASSGLPGEKNIQYF.

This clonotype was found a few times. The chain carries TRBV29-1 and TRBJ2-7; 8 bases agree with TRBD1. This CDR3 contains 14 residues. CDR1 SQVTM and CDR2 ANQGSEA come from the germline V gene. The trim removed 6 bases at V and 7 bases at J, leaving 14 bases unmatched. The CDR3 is CSVAIRTGNGEQYF. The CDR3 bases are TGCAGCGTGGCCATTAGGACAGGGAACGGGGAGCAGTACTTC.

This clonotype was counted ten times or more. The CDR3 region is CASSPRRDFGNTIYF. The CDR3 coding sequence is TGCGCCAGCAGCCCGCGCAGGGATTTTGGAAACACCATATATTTT. The chain joins TRBV4-3 to TRBJ1-3; the D gene is possibly TRBD1 (5 bases). V gave up 4 bases and J gave up 3 bases, with 13 bases separating them. CDR3 length equals 15 residues. Germline CDR1 LGHNA, CDR2 YSLEER.

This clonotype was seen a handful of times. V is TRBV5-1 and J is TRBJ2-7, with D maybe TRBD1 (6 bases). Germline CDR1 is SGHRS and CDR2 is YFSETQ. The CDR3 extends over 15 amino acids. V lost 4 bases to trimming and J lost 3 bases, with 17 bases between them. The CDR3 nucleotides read TGCGCCAGCAGCGTTGATGGACAGCTCCTCTACGAGCAGTACTTC. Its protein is CASSVDGQLLYEQYF.

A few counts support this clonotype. CDR3 DNA sequence: TGTGCCAGCAGCTTAGCGTCGGGAGTCCGCTCTGGAAACACCATATATTTT. This codes for CASSLASGVRSGNTIYF. The genes are TRBV5-8 and TRBJ1-3, with D hard to call. This CDR3 comprises 17 residues. Germline CDR1 is SGHTS and CDR2 is YDEGEE. Trimming left V 2 bases short and J 0 bases short, with 15 bases between.

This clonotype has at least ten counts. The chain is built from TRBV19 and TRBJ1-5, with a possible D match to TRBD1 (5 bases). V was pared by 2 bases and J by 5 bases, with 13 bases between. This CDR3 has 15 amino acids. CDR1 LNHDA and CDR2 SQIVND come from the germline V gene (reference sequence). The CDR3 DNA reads TGTGCCAGTAGTATAAGGGGCAGGCTATATCAGCCCCAGCATTTT. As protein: CASSIRGRLYQPQHF. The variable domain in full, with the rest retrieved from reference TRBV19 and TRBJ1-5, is DGGITQSPKYLFRKEGQNVTLSCEQNLNHDAMYWYRQDPGQGLRLIYYSQIVNDFQKGDIAEGYSVSREKKESFPLTVTSAQKNPTAFYLCASSIRGRLYQPQHFGDGTRLSIL.

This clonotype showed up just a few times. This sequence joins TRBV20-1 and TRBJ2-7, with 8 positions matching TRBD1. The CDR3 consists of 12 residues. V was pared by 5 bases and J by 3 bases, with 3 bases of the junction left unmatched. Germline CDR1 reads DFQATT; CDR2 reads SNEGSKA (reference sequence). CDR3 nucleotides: TGCAGTGCTGGACAGGGAAACTACGAGCAGTACTTC. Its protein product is CSAGQGNYEQYF.

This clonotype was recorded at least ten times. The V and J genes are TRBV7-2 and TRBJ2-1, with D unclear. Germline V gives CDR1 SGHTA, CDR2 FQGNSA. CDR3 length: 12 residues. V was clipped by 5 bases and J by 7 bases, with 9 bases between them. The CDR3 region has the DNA TGTGCCAGCAGCCCCGTCAAAAATGAGCAGTTCTTC. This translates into CASSPVKNEQFF.

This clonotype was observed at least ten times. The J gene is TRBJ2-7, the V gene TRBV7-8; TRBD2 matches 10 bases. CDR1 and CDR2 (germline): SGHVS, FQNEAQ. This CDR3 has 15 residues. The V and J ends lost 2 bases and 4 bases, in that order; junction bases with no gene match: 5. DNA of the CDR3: TGTGCCAGCAGCTTAACTAGCGGGACTAAATACGAGCAGTACTTC. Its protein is CASSLTSGTKYEQYF.

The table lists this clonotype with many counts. This CDR3 reads CASSTRQGNTIYF. CDR3 DNA sequence: TGTGCCAGCAGCACCCGACAGGGAAACACCATATATTTT. J is TRBJ1-3 and V is TRBV11-2; tentatively, D is TRBD1 (5 bases). Trimming pared 5 bases from V and 4 bases from J, leaving 9 bases between. CDR3 length: 13 residues. Germline V lookup: CDR1 SGHAT, CDR2 FQNNGV.

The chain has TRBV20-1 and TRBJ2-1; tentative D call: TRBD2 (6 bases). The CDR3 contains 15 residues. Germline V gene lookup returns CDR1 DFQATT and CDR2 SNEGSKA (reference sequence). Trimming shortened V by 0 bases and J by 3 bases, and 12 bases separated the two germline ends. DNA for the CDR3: TGCAGTGCTAGAGATGCTGGGGGGAACTACAATGAGCAGTTCTTC. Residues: CSARDAGGNYNEQFF.

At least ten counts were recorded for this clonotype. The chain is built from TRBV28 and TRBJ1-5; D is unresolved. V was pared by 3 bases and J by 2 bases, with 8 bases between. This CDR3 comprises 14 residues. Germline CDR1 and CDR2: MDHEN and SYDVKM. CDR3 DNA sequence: TGTGCCAGCAGTTTCGGAGTACGCAATCAGCCCCAGCATTTT. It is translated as CASSFGVRNQPQHF.

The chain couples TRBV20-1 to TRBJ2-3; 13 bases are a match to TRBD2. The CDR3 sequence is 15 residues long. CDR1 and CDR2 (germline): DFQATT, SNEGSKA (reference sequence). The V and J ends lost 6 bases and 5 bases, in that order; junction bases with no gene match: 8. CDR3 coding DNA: TGCAGTGCAAGCGGGACTAGCGGGATTGGAGATACGCAGTATTTT. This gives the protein CSASGTSGIGDTQYF.

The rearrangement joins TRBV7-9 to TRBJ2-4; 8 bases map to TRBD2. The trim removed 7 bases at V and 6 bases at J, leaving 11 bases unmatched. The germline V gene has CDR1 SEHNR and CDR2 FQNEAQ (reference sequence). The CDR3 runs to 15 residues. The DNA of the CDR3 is TGTGCCAGCACCAATGCGGGGGGCCAGGGAAACATTCAGTACTTC. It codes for CASTNAGGQGNIQYF.

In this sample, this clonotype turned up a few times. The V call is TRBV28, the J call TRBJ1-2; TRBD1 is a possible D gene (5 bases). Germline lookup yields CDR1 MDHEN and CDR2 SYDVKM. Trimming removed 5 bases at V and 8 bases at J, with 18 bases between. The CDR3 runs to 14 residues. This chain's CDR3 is CASSPGDGSGGYTF. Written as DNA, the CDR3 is TGTGCCAGCAGTCCTGGGGACGGCAGTGGGGGCTACACCTTC.